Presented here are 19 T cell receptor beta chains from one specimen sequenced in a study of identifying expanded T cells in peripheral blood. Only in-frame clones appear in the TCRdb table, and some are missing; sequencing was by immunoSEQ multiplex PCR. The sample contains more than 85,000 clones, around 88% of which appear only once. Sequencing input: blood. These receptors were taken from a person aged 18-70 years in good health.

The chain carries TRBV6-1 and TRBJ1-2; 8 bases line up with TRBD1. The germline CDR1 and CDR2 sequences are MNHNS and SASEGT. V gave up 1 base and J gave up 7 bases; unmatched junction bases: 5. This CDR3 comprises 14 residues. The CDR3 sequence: CASSEGTGIFGYTF. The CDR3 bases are TGTGCCAGCAGTGAAGGGACAGGGATTTTTGGCTACACCTTC.

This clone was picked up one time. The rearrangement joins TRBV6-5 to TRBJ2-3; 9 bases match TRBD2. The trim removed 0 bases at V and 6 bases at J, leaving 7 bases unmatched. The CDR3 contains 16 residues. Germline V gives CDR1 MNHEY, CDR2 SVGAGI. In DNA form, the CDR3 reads TGTGCCAGCAGTTACTCGAGGGCTAGCGGGACGGATACGCAGTATTTT. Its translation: CASSYSRASGTDTQYF.

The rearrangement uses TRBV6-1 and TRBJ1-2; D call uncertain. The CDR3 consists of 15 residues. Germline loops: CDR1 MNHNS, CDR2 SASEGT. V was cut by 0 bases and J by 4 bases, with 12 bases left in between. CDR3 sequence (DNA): TGTGCCAGCAGTGAAGCGCGTGGGATATCCTATGGCTACACCTTC. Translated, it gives CASSEARGISYGYTF.

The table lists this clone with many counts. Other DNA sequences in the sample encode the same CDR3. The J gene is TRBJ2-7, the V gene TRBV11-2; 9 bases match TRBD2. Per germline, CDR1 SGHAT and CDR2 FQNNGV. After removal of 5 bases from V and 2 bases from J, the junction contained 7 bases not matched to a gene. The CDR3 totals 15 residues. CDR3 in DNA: TGTGCCAGCAGCCAATACGGCGGGGGGGCCTACGAGCAGTACTTC. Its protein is CASSQYGGGAYEQYF.

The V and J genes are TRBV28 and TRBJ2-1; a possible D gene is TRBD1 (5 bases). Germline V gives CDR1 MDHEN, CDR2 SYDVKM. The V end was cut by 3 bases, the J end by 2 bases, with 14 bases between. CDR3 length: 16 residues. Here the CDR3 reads CASSLPGLGAYNEQFF. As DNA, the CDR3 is TGTGCCAGCAGTTTGCCCGGTCTAGGGGCCTACAATGAGCAGTTCTTC.

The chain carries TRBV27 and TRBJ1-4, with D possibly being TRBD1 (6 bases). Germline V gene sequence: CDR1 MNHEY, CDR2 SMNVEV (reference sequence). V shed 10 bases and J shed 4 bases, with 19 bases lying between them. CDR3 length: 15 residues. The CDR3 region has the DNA TGTGCCACCAAGGGGGGGACCACCTATAATGAAAAACTGTTTTTT. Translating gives CATKGGTTYNEKLFF.

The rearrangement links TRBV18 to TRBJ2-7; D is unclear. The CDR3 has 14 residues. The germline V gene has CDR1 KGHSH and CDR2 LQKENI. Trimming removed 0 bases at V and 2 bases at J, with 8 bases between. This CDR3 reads CASSPPYLTYEQYF. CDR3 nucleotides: TGTGCCAGCTCACCACCGTACTTGACCTACGAGCAGTACTTC.

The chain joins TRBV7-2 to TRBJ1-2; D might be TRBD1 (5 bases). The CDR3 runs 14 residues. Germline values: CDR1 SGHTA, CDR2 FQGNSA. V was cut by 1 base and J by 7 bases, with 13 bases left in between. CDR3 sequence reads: CASSLVAREGGYTF. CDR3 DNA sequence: TGTGCCAGCAGCTTAGTGGCCAGGGAGGGTGGCTACACCTTC.

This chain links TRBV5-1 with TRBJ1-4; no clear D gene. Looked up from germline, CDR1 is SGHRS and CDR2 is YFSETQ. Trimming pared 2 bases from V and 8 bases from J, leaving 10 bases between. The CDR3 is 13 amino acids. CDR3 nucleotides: TGCGCCAGCAGCTTTGGGTTAGGGGAAAAACTGTTTTTT. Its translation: CASSFGLGEKLFF.

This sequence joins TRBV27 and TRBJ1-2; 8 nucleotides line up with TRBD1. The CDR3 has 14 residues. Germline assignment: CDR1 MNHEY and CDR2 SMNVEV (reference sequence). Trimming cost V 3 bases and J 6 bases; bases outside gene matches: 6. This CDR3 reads CASSFSDREDGYTF. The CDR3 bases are TGTGCCAGCAGTTTCTCGGACAGGGAGGATGGCTACACCTTC.

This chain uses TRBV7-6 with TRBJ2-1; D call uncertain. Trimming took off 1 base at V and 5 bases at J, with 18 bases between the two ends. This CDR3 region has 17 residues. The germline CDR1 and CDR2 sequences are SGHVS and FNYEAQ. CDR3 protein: CASSLVVRSYNDNEQFF. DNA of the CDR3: TGTGCCAGCAGCTTAGTGGTTCGATCCTACAATGACAATGAGCAGTTCTTC.

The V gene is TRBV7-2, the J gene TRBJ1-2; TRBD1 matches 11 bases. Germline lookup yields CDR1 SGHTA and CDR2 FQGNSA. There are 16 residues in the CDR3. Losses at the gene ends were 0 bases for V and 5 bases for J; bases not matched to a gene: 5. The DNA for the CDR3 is TGTGCCAGCAGCTTAGCGTCCGGACAGGGGGCTTATGGCTACACCTTC. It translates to CASSLASGQGAYGYTF.

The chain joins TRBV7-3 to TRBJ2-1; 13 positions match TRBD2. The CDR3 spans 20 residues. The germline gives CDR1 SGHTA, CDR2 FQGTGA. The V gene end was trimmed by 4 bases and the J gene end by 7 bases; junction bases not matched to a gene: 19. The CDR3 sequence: CASSSVGGLAGESPRNEQFF. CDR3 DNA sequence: TGTGCCAGCAGCTCCGTAGGAGGACTAGCGGGAGAATCCCCCAGGAATGAGCAGTTCTTC.

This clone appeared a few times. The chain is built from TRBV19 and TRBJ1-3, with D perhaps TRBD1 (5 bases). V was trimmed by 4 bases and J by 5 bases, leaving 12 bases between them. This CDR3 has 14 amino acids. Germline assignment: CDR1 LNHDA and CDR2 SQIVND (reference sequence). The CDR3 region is CASSTRDYRNTIYF. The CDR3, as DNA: TGTGCCAGTAGTACCCGGGACTATAGAAACACCATATATTTT.

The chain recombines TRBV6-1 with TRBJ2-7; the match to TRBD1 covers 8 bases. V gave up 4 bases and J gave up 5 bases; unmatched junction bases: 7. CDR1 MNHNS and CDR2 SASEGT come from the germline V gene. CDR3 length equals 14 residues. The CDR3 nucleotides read TGTGCCAGCAGTGGGGTACAGGGGGGCGACGAGCAGTACTTC. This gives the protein CASSGVQGGDEQYF.

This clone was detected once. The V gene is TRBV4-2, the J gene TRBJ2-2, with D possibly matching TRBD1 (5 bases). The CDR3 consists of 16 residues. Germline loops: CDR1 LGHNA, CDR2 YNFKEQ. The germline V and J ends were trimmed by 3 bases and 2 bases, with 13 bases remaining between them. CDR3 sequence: CASSQAQGSNTGELFF. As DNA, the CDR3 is TGTGCCAGCAGCCAGGCGCAGGGCAGTAACACCGGGGAGCTGTTTTTT.

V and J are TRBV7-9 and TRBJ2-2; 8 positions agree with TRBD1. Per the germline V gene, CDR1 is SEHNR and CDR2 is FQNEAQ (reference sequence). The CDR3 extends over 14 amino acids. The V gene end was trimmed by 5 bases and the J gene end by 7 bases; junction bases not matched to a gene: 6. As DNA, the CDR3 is TGTGCCAGCAGCCCTCGGACAGGGAACGGGGAGCTGTTTTTT. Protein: CASSPRTGNGELFF.

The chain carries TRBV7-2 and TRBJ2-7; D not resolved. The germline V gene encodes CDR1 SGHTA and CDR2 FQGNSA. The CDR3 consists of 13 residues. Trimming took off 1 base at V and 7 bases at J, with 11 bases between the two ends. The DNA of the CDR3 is TGTGCCAGCAGCTTAGAGTCTTCACGGGAGCAGTACTTC. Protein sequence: CASSLESSREQYF.

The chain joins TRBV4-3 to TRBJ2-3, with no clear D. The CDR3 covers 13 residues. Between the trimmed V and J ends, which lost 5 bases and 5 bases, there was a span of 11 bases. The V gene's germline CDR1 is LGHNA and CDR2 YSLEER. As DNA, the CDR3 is TGCGCCAGCAGCGGTCAGCCTGGAGATACGCAGTATTTT. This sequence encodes CASSGQPGDTQYF.